One sample yielded the 20 T cell receptor beta chains listed below, sequenced in a study of T cells in narcolepsy. Only in-frame clones appear in the TCRdb table, and some are missing; sequencing was by immunoSEQ multiplex PCR. The table shows about 30,000 clones, with around 79% occurring only once. Source material: CD45RA- memory CD4+ T cells from PBMCs. The receptors derive from a human donor with narcolepsy.

The rearrangement uses TRBV5-1 and TRBJ2-5; D may be TRBD1 (6 bases). The J call is in doubt because the DNA end fits TRBJ2-7 better. CDR3 length equals 15 residues. The germline gives CDR1 SGHRS, CDR2 YFSETQ. CDR3: CASSLGTGQPYEQYF. CDR3 DNA: TGCGCCAGCAGCTTAGGAACAGGGCAACCCTACGAGCAGTACTTC.

For the CDR3, the DNA is TGTGCCAGCAGCCAAGATAAGGCGACAGCGAACACCGGGGAGCTGTTTTTT. This sequence encodes CASSQDKATANTGELFF. The chain employs TRBV4-2 and TRBJ2-2; D perhaps matches TRBD1 (5 bases). The CDR3 totals 17 residues. Trimming pared 0 bases from V and 0 bases from J, leaving 11 bases between. Germline V gives CDR1 LGHNA, CDR2 YNFKEQ.

V is TRBV6-5 and J is TRBJ1-2; D ambiguous. Germline CDR1 MNHEY, CDR2 SVGAGI. Trimming left V 11 bases short and J 2 bases short, with 15 bases between. This CDR3 has 13 residues. CDR3 bases: TGTGCCGCAAATGGAGTGGCGAACTATGGCTACACCTTC. Translated: CAANGVANYGYTF.

A single count supports this clone. The chain uses TRBV6-1 and TRBJ2-7, with TRBD2 matching 9 bases. V was pared by 1 base and J by 0 bases, with 13 bases of the junction left unmatched. Germline values: CDR1 MNHNS, CDR2 SASEGT. The CDR3 is 19 amino acids. CDR3: CASSEVLGYASGASYEQYF. CDR3 nucleotide sequence: TGTGCCAGCAGTGAAGTGTTAGGATATGCTAGCGGGGCCTCCTACGAGCAGTACTTC.

This chain connects TRBV15 to TRBJ2-3, with D maybe TRBD1 (6 bases). V gave up 2 bases and J gave up 2 bases, with 11 bases separating them. The CDR3 covers 15 residues. Germline CDR1 LNHNV, CDR2 YYDKDF (reference sequence). The CDR3 spells CATSRLQGSTDTQYF. Written as DNA, the CDR3 is TGTGCCACCAGCAGATTACAGGGATCCACAGATACGCAGTATTTT. Complete variable domain (other parts from reference TRBV15 and TRBJ2-3): DAMVIQNPRYQVTQFGKPVTLSCSQTLNHNVMYWYQQKSSQAPKLLFHYYDKDFNNEADTPDNFQSRRPNTSFCFLDIRSPGLGDTAMYLCATSRLQGSTDTQYFGPGTRLTVL.

This clone is a singleton in its sample. J is TRBJ2-4 and V is TRBV28; D possibly corresponds to TRBD1 (6 bases). This CDR3 has 14 residues. Trimming pared 1 base from V and 4 bases from J, leaving 8 bases between. Per germline, CDR1 MDHEN and CDR2 SYDVKM. The CDR3 DNA is TGTGCCAGCAGTTTATCCGGACAGAAAAACATTCAGTACTTC. It codes for CASSLSGQKNIQYF.

The V gene is TRBV7-8, the J gene TRBJ2-5; D ambiguous. The CDR3 is made up of 13 amino acids. Germline-derived CDR1 and CDR2 are SGHVS and FQNEAQ. Trimming took off 1 base at V and 5 bases at J, with 8 bases between the two ends. The CDR3 sequence: CASSLGVRETQYF. The CDR3 DNA reads TGTGCCAGCAGCTTAGGAGTTCGGGAGACCCAGTACTTC.

The genes are TRBV7-2 and TRBJ1-2; D is unclear. This CDR3 is 14 amino acids long. Trimming left V 5 bases short and J 8 bases short, with 18 bases between. Germline V gives CDR1 SGHTA, CDR2 FQGNSA. The CDR3 nucleotides are TGTGCCAGCAGCCCCCGGGCCTTCCCGGAGGGCTACACCTTC. This sequence encodes CASSPRAFPEGYTF.

This clone appeared a single time. A read error may produce the germline difference seen at one junction end. This rearrangement joins TRBV10-3 to TRBJ2-5; D not resolved. Germline V gene lookup returns CDR1 ENHRY and CDR2 SYGVKD. This CDR3 comprises 12 residues. CDR3 coding DNA: TGTGCCATCAGTGAGTCGAACAGCCCAGGACACTTC. It encodes CAISESNSPGHF.

The rearrangement uses TRBV19 and TRBJ1-2; the D gene is possibly TRBD1 (5 bases). CDR3 size: 16 residues. V was pared by 5 bases and J by 8 bases, with 24 bases between. In germline, CDR1 is LNHDA, CDR2 SQIVND (reference sequence). The DNA for the CDR3 is TGTGCCAGTAGTGACCGGGGCAGGGCGGTTTCTATCGGCTACACCTTC. As protein: CASSDRGRAVSIGYTF.

This sequence joins TRBV5-1 and TRBJ2-1; D is unresolved. CDR1 and CDR2 from the germline V gene are SGHRS and YFSETQ. V shed 0 bases and J shed 8 bases, with 9 bases lying between them. CDR3 length: 13 amino acids. CDR3 sequence reads: CASSLEISDEQFF. CDR3 DNA: TGCGCCAGCAGCTTGGAGATTTCGGATGAGCAGTTCTTC.

The chain employs TRBV12-5 and TRBJ2-1, with 9 bases lining up with TRBD2. Germline-derived CDR1 and CDR2 are LGHNT and FRNRAP. This CDR3 comprises 15 residues. V was clipped by 6 bases and J by 5 bases; unmatched bases: 8. The CDR3 here is CASGSGGRADNEQFF. The CDR3 nucleotides are TGTGCTAGTGGGTCCGGCGGGAGGGCCGACAATGAGCAGTTCTTC.

This clone has only a few counts. The chain links TRBV6-6 to TRBJ2-1; 11 bases agree with TRBD1. Germline V gene sequence: CDR1 MNHNY, CDR2 SVGAGI (reference sequence). This CDR3 has 14 residues. With 6 bases clipped from V and 6 bases from J, the junction kept 4 bases outside the gene matches. The CDR3 DNA sequence: TGTGCCAGCAGGACCGGGACAGGGGGCAATGAGCAGTTCTTC. This sequence encodes CASRTGTGGNEQFF.

The J gene is TRBJ2-2, the V gene TRBV5-1; possibly TRBD1 for D (6 bases). The germline CDR1 and CDR2 sequences are SGHRS and YFSETQ. Trimming took 0 bases from V and 5 from J, leaving 11 bases between them. The CDR3 covers 15 residues. CDR3: CASSLDSGVTGELFF. CDR3 bases: TGCGCCAGCAGCTTGGATTCAGGGGTAACCGGGGAGCTGTTTTTT. The full variable domain, rest sourced from reference TRBV5-1 and TRBJ2-2, is KAGVTQTPRYLIKTRGQQVTLSCSPISGHRSVSWYQQTPGQGLQFLFEYFSETQRNKGNFPGRFSGRQFSNSRSEMNVSTLELGDSALYLCASSLDSGVTGELFFGEGSRLTVL.

The rearrangement joins TRBV27 to TRBJ1-1, with a possible D match to TRBD1 (5 bases). CDR3 length: 13 residues. Germline V CDR1 and CDR2: MNHEY, SMNVEV (reference sequence). The V end lost 8 bases, the J end lost 5 bases, and 15 bases lay between the germline ends. CDR3 in DNA: TGTGCCAGCCTCGGCTTTAGGGGAACTGAAGCTTTCTTT. Translating it yields CASLGFRGTEAFF.

This chain joins TRBV18 and TRBJ2-1; 8 bases line up with TRBD2. The V gene's germline CDR1 is KGHSH and CDR2 LQKENI. Trimming removed 3 bases from V and 2 bases from J; junction bases left unmatched: 6. The CDR3 contains 16 residues. The CDR3 DNA is TGTGCCAGCTCACCGCCTAGCGGGTCAGCCTACAATGAGCAGTTCTTC. It yields the protein CASSPPSGSAYNEQFF.

This clone has just one count. J is TRBJ2-2 and V is TRBV11-1; no clear D. The CDR3 is made up of 15 amino acids. The ends were cut back, 5 bases at V and 3 bases at J, with 13 bases in the middle. Germline CDR1 and CDR2: SGHAT and FQDESV (reference sequence). The CDR3 is CASSPTAQYTGELFF. DNA of the CDR3: TGTGCCAGCAGCCCAACTGCCCAATACACCGGGGAGCTGTTTTTT.

The chain employs TRBV30 and TRBJ1-3; no definite D call. Trimming shortened V by 2 bases and J by 0 bases, and 26 bases separated the two germline ends. The germline gives CDR1 GTSNPN, CDR2 SVGIG (reference sequence). The CDR3 is 20 amino acids. CDR3: CAWSPSLASQNRYSGNTIYF. The CDR3 coding sequence is TGTGCCTGGAGTCCATCTTTAGCCTCCCAAAACAGATACTCTGGAAACACCATATATTTT.

The chain carries TRBV20-1 and TRBJ1-2; D is ambiguous. CDR1 and CDR2 (germline): DFQATT, SNEGSKA (reference sequence). V dropped 3 bases and J dropped 6 bases, with 8 bases sitting between them. The CDR3 totals 11 residues. CDR3 coding DNA: TGCAGTGCTAGGGTCGACGATGGCTACACCTTC. This sequence encodes CSARVDDGYTF.

The J gene is TRBJ2-7, the V gene TRBV6-5; TRBD2 might be the D (6 bases). Germline CDR1 and CDR2: MNHEY and SVGAGI. The CDR3 has 14 residues. The V end was cut by 7 bases, the J end by 0 bases, with 13 bases between. CDR3 amino acids: CASTGTSVSYEQYF. CDR3 nucleotide sequence: TGTGCCAGCACCGGGACTTCGGTCTCCTACGAGCAGTACTTC.